This T cell receptor (beta chain) was documented in a study of shared clonotypes between healthy human individuals (dated by TCRdb to 2020 to 2022). About the investigation overall: Three men and a couple of women, aged 18 to 49 years, made up the cohort. For each donor, CD4 naive and CD4 memory were each run on three plates, CD8 naive on two plates, and CD8 memory on one plate. Blood TCR repertoires of roughly 5 healthy adults were deeply sequenced to estimate repertoire size and the extent of clonotype sharing between individuals. To increase sequencing depth and limit assay-specific biases, different laboratories used diverse techniques to prepare libraries and sequence TCR repertoires. Each donor's leukapheresis produced roughly between roughly 0.85 and 9.5 billion PBMCs. General study outcomes and caveats: Larger estimated clonotype richness was generally found for naive subsets than for memory subsets. Sampling was restricted to blood, and TCR repertoires in tissue are likely to differ from TCR repertoires in blood. Compared with non-shared clonotypes, the clonotypes found in all four sorted-subset donors had higher generation probabilities. Even with the large sequencing depth, rarefaction of the sorted-subset datasets indicated that sequencing was incomplete. Across four donors, around 5.4% of naive CD4, approximately 4% of naive CD8, roughly 2.3% of memory CD4, and roughly 0.41% of memory CD8 clonotypes were shared. Pairwise subsampling led to the expectation that sequencing depth would affect the degree of clonotype sharing among donors. Because the study included only a small number of donors, the genetic and exposure-history diversity represented was limited.

Using the deep immunoSEQ assay, multiplex PCR amplified TCR CDR3 regions from genomic DNA. Genomic DNA extracted from each cell subset was distributed evenly over all wells of several immunoSEQ 96-well plates, and each plate served as one replicate. Each replicate PCR for sorted subsets received about 220 ng genomic DNA, equal to about 30,000 T cell genomes. The purified libraries were quantified using a Qubit 3.0 fluorometer, sized with a Bioanalyzer 2100, and then quantified again using the KAPA Library Quantification kit. A separate single-read 150-cycle Illumina NextSeq 550 flow cell was used to sequence each immunoSEQ 96-well plate. Per the source publication's procedure: The immunoSEQ output contained only junctional sequences without quality scores, so filtering could not match that applied to full-length reads. Sequences were annotated with PyIR, a Python wrapper for IgBLAST v1.9, using IMGT germline references to assign V/J genes and CDR3. Reads were removed for weak V/J assignments (E-value above 1e-6), missing CDR3, stop codons, out-of-frame junctions, or ambiguous translated residues. V3J clonotypes were defined as sequences sharing an identical inferred V gene, J gene, and CDR3 amino acid sequence. To compute the percentage overlap between repertoires, the number of shared unique clonotypes was divided by the size of the smaller repertoire. Three approaches were used to assess repertoire richness: RTK rarefaction, the Chao1 estimator, and Recon v2.1 estimates of unobserved clonotypes. Generation probabilities for all TCRbeta clonotypes obtained by the gDNA method from four donors were computed using OLGA. Entries here come from immuneACCESS through TCRdb and include only in-frame sequences with V and J called. Some clones fail to appear in such tables; in the studies checked, an unresolved V gene covers under half of the shortfall, and the cause of the remainder is unknown. That table is the source of V, J and clone size, and D and trimming were worked out from the DNA. The sample table lists some 2.1 million clones, over 85% of them with a count of one. In total, the top ten clones hold 1.1% of the sample.

V loses 4 bases, J loses 2 bases, and the germline ends lie 0 bases apart. The CDR3 contains 11 residues, cysteine and phenylalanine counted. The entry retains the CDR3 DNA only, 33 bases that are in frame from base 1. As encoded in the germline V gene (reference sequence), CDR1 is SEHNR while CDR2 is FQNEAQ. CD8 naive samples consisted of CD45RO-negative cells that were positively selected for CCR7, yielding a CD45RA+CCR7+ population without TemRA cells. The donors were healthy, HIV-negative adults who had no recently reported acute infections or vaccinations. Every donor was a Caucasian adult living in Nashville, Tennessee, USA. After blood collection by leukapheresis, PBMCs were isolated using Ficoll-Histopaque density gradient centrifugation and then cryopreserved in the vapor phase of liquid nitrogen. Analytical flow cytometry was used to check the purity and quantity of every magnetically sorted T cell population. Each sorted fraction had its genomic DNA isolated and then quantified by UV absorbance on a Nanodrop 2000c.

Regarding this clone: Its antigen is unknown. The record has no base qualities; no much larger clone is one base away.

The chain is made from TRBV7-9 and TRBJ1-3, with no reliable assignment of the D segment. Sequenced material: naive CD8+ T cells sorted from blood. Explained via the paper, the cell subset or site label denotes: CD45RA+CCR7+. This TCR derives from a man in his late teens or twenties in good health. The CDR3 corresponds to CASSSGNTIYF. The DNA sequence reads TGTGCCAGCAGCTCTGGAAACACCATATATTTT.